Listed here is a single T cell receptor (beta chain). Just one base apart from a much larger clone, this may be a read error. This CDR3 is missing its conserved last phenylalanine or tryptophan, likely due to a read error. Graves' hyperthyroidism showing no ophthalmopathy progression within 18 months was considered stable. This sample was taken from a study of T cells in Graves' hyperthyroidism and ophthalmopathy. The ends were cut back, 4 bases at V and 2 bases at J, with 9 bases in the middle. The CDR3 sequence is 13 residues long. In germline, CDR1 is SGDLS, CDR2 YYNGEE. Amplified TCR beta CDR3 regions came from RNA transcripts. The HTBI primer set served for first-round RT-PCR of the TCR CDR3. TCRdb re-analysed the multiplex PCR reads in MiXCR, keeping a single row per CDR3 protein. The sample gives some 700,000 distinct CDR3 sequences, around 16% of which show up once; around a sixth is in the top ten.

J is TRBJ2-5 and V is TRBV9; unclear D gene. This receptor was obtained from a man aged 50-60 years with Graves' hyperthyroidism. The sample was blood. Here the CDR3 reads CASSRFVQETQYC. CDR3 DNA: TGTGCCAGCAGCAGGTTCGTTCAAGAGACCCAGTACTGC.